Below, one TCR beta chain is given with its context. Its antigen is unidentified. PCR primers comprised 60 Vbeta and 13 Jbeta primers. TCRdb keeps only in-frame clones here, not all; method: immunoSEQ multiplex PCR. The data show around 93,000 clones, approximately 72% seen once. Trimming removed 0 bases at V and 0 bases at J, with 13 bases between. The CDR3 extends over 16 amino acids. Germline V CDR1 and CDR2: SGHRS, YFSETQ. This sample stems from a study of cytomegalovirus exposure and HLA in healthy donors. Though nominally healthy at sampling, donors likely had unrecorded immune exposures. Study outcomes and limitations: It was reported in a later analysis that an Asian-associated ancestry cluster showed fewer N-insertions than the 666-donor mean. Relative to equally common others, HLA-associated TCR beta chains showed greater clonal expansion in a later analysis. The study put 160 or so TCR beta chains on its list as cytomegalovirus-associated.

Sequenced sample: PBMCs. The rearrangement uses TRBV5-1 and TRBJ2-7; D is perhaps TRBD2 (6 bases). This receptor was identified in a woman in her forties in good health and CMV-seronegative. The CDR3 sequence is CASSLDRRGFSYEQYF. Written as DNA, the CDR3 is TGCGCCAGCAGCTTGGATCGTCGGGGGTTCTCCTACGAGCAGTACTTC.